These 17 T cell receptor beta chains share one sample of origin, sequenced in a study of CD8 T cells in Susac syndrome. The authors reverse transcribed about 0.5 to 1 ug RNA with random hexamers. Using its own MiXCR run on the immunoSEQ multiplex PCR reads, TCRdb lists one record per CDR3 protein. Of about 180,000 distinct CDR3 sequences in the sample, just under 95% are singletons; the top ten hold 0.09% to 0.1%. Sequenced sample: CD4+ T cells from PBMCs. These receptors all come from a human donor with Susac syndrome.

This chain links TRBV19 with TRBJ2-7, with D possibly matching TRBD2 (6 bases). V was clipped by 0 bases and J by 3 bases, with 12 bases between them. The CDR3 totals 15 residues. Germline V gives CDR1 LNHDA, CDR2 SQIVND (reference sequence). The DNA for the CDR3 is TGTGCCAGTAGTATAGATCAACGGGGGTTCTACGAGCAGTACTTC. Protein: CASSIDQRGFYEQYF. Using reference TRBV19 and TRBJ2-7 for the parts outside the CDR3, the full variable domain is DGGITQSPKYLFRKEGQNVTLSCEQNLNHDAMYWYRQDPGQGLRLIYYSQIVNDFQKGDIAEGYSVSREKKESFPLTVTSAQKNPTAFYLCASSIDQRGFYEQYFGPGTRLTVT.

V is TRBV7-2 and J is TRBJ2-5; the D is unclear. V lost 5 bases and J lost 3, with 4 bases in between. Germline V gene sequence: CDR1 SGHTA, CDR2 FQGNSA. The CDR3 covers 11 residues. The chain's CDR3 is CASSVKETQYF. The CDR3 nucleotides are TGTGCCAGCAGCGTAAAAGAGACCCAGTACTTC.

This sequence joins TRBV6-1 and TRBJ1-1, with TRBD1 identical over 8 bases. This CDR3 comprises 16 residues. V lost 6 bases, J lost 6 bases, and 15 bases stayed unmatched. Per the germline V gene, CDR1 is MNHNS and CDR2 is SASEGT. The CDR3 loop is CASSTHGTGARAEAFF. As DNA, the CDR3 is TGTGCCAGCAGCACCCATGGGACAGGCGCAAGGGCTGAAGCTTTCTTT.

The chain has TRBV25-1 and TRBJ1-2; D is unclear. Trimming stripped 6 bases from V and 4 bases from J, with 12 bases between. This CDR3 is built from 13 residues. Germline V gene lookup returns CDR1 MGHDK and CDR2 SYGVNS. As DNA, the CDR3 is TGTGCCAGCAGCCCCTCGGGAAGCTATGGCTACACCTTC. Its translation is CASSPSGSYGYTF.

This clonotype was detected once. The chain is built from TRBV3-1 and TRBJ1-5; D unresolved. Germline V gene data show CDR1 as LGHDT and CDR2 as YNNKEL (reference sequence). This CDR3 comprises 15 residues. V was cut by 0 bases and J by 6 bases, with 12 bases left in between. CDR3 in DNA: TGTGCCAGCAGCCAAGATCGGACGGGAAGTCAGCCCCAGCATTTT. It translates to CASSQDRTGSQPQHF.

This chain connects TRBV28 to TRBJ2-7; TRBD2 matches at 11 bases. CDR1 and CDR2 from the germline V gene are MDHEN and SYDVKM. The length of the CDR3 is 16 residues. Germline trimming cut 2 bases from V and 2 bases from J; bases unmatched to any gene: 5. CDR3 in amino acids: CASSLARTSGPYEQYF. CDR3 nucleotide sequence: TGTGCCAGCAGTTTAGCCCGGACTAGCGGGCCCTACGAGCAGTACTTC.

The chain combines TRBV24-1 with TRBJ2-1, with D perhaps TRBD2 (6 bases). Germline V gene lookup returns CDR1 KGHDR and CDR2 SFDVKD. There are 12 residues in the CDR3. V lost 3 bases to trimming and J lost 13 bases, with 12 bases between them. The CDR3 sequence: CATSDPQGGQFF. DNA of the CDR3: TGTGCCACCAGTGATCCGCAGGGAGGTCAGTTCTTC.

The chain joins TRBV20-1 to TRBJ2-1; TRBD1 is a possible D gene (6 bases). Germline CDR1 DFQATT, CDR2 SNEGSKA (reference sequence). Trimming took 7 bases from V and 0 from J, leaving 19 bases between them. This CDR3 region has 16 residues. The chain's CDR3 is CSVTSPRGGSYNEQFF. The CDR3 DNA reads as TGCAGTGTTACGTCCCCCAGGGGTGGCTCCTACAATGAGCAGTTCTTC.

The chain couples TRBV10-3 to TRBJ2-1; 12 bases map to TRBD2. CDR3 size: 15 residues. The J segment lost 7 bases and the V segment lost 2 bases, leaving 3 bases of the junction unmatched. Per germline, CDR1 ENHRY and CDR2 SYGVKD. The CDR3 DNA reads TGTGCCATCAGTGAGGAGGGACTAGCGGGTAATGAGCAGTTCTTC. The encoded protein is CAISEEGLAGNEQFF.

This clonotype has just a few counts. CDR3 sequence (DNA): TGTGCCAGCAGTTTCCTCTCCACAGATACGCAGTATTTT. Its protein is CASSFLSTDTQYF. The chain has TRBV27 and TRBJ2-3; D gene unclear. V was cut by 3 bases and J by 2 bases, with 6 bases left in between. Germline V gene lookup returns CDR1 MNHEY and CDR2 SMNVEV (reference sequence). This CDR3 comprises 13 residues.

J is TRBJ2-4 and V is TRBV4-2, with D maybe TRBD2 (5 bases). Germline loops: CDR1 LGHNA, CDR2 YNFKEQ. Trimming removed 1 base from V and 0 bases from J, with 10 bases in between. The CDR3 has 16 residues. The CDR3 DNA is TGTGCCAGCAGCCAAGTAGCGACCTCAGCCAAAAACATTCAGTACTTC. Translation gives CASSQVATSAKNIQYF.

The CDR3 DNA follows: TGTGCCACCAGCAGAGTCGGGGTGGCCTACGAGCAGTACTTC. Protein: CATSRVGVAYEQYF. This chain links TRBV15 with TRBJ2-7; TRBD2 might be the D (5 bases). This CDR3 contains 14 residues. The germline V and J ends were trimmed by 1 base and 2 bases, with 9 bases remaining between them. Per germline, CDR1 LNHNV and CDR2 YYDKDF (reference sequence).

The gene calls are TRBV20-1 and TRBJ2-1; possibly TRBD1 or TRBD2 for D (5 bases each). Trimming cost V 6 bases and J 10 bases, with 19 bases left between them. The CDR3 is 13 amino acids. The germline V gene encodes CDR1 DFQATT and CDR2 SNEGSKA (reference sequence). The CDR3 coding sequence is TGCAGTGCGAGGGACGGCGCATCGGGGGAGCAGTTCTTC. It translates to CSARDGASGEQFF.

This rearrangement joins TRBV2 to TRBJ1-2, with D perhaps TRBD1 (5 bases). Deletions cut 5 bases from V and 6 bases from J, with 13 bases between. The germline CDR1 and CDR2 sequences are SNHLY and FYNNEI. The CDR3 covers 13 residues. The CDR3 region is CASSFRDDNGYTF. The DNA of the CDR3 is TGTGCCAGCAGTTTCCGGGACGATAATGGCTACACCTTC.

V is TRBV12-3 or TRBV12-4 and J is TRBJ2-1, with no clear D. This CDR3 has 11 residues. The V and J ends lost 3 bases and 9 bases respectively, with 6 bases between them. In DNA, the CDR3 is TGTGCCAGCAGTTTTAGGAGTGAGCAGTTCTTC. Its protein product is CASSFRSEQFF.

The chain recombines TRBV30 with TRBJ1-1; D perhaps matches TRBD1 (6 bases). Germline V lookup: CDR1 GTSNPN, CDR2 SVGIG (reference sequence). This CDR3 spans 13 amino acids. V lost 3 bases to trimming and J lost 0 bases, with 8 bases between them. The CDR3 coding sequence is TGTGCCTGGAGGCGGACAGTGAACACTGAAGCTTTCTTT. It encodes CAWRRTVNTEAFF.

This chain links TRBV20-1 with TRBJ2-2, with D maybe TRBD2 (6 bases). CDR1 is DFQATT and CDR2 is SNEGSKA in the germline V gene (reference sequence). The CDR3 spans 15 residues. V shed 3 bases and J shed 0 bases, with 11 bases lying between them. CDR3 sequence reads: CSASYGTPNTGELFF. CDR3 DNA: TGCAGTGCTAGCTACGGGACTCCGAACACCGGGGAGCTGTTTTTT.